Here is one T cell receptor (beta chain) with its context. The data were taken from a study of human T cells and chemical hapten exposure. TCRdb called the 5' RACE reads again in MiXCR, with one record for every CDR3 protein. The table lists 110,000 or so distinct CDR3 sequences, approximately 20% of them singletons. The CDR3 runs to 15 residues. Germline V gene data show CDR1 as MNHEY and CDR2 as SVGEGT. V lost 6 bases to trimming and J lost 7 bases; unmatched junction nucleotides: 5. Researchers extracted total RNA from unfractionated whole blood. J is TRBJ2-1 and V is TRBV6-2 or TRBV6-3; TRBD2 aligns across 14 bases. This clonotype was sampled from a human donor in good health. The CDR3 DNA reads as TGTGCCAGCAGCTCCGGGACTAGCGGGAGAAATGAGCAGTTCTTC. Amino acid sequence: CASSSGTSGRNEQFF.